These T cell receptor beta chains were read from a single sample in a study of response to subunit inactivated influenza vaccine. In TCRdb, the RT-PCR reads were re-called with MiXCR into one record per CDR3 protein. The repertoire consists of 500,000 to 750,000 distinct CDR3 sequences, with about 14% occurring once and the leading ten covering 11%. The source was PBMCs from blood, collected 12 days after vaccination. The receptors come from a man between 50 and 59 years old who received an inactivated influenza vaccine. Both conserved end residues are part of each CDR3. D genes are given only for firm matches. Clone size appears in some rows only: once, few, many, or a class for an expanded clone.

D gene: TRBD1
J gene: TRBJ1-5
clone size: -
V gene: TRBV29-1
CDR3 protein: CSGRFYTGGIQPQHF
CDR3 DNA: TGCAGCGGCCGATTTTATACAGGGGGCATTCAGCCCCAGCATTTT

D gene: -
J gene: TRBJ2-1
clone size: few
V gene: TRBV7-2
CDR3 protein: CASSLQGPPYNEQFF
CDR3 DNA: TGTGCCAGCAGCTTACAAGGACCCCCCTACAATGAGCAGTTCTTC

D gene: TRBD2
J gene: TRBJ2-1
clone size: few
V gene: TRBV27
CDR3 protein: CASSLERGAYEQFF
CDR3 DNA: TGTGCCAGCAGTTTAGAGCGGGGGGCGTATGAGCAGTTCTTC

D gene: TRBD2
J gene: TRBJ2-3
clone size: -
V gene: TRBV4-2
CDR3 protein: CASSPLGESGTSGNTDTQYF
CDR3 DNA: TGTGCCAGCAGCCCCCTAGGGGAGTCCGGGACTAGCGGGAACACAGATACGCAGTATTTT

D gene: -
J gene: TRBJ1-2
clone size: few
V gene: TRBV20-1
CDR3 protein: CSASIVGVGSLYGYTF
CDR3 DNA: TGCAGTGCTAGTATTGTCGGTGTTGGCAGCCTCTATGGCTACACCTTC

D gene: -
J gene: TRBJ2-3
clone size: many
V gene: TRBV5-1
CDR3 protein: CASSLYFTDTQYF
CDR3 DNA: TGCGCCAGCAGCCTATATTTCACAGATACGCAGTATTTT

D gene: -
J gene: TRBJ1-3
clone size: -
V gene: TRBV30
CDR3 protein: CAWSLGPSGNTIYF
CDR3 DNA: TGTGCCTGGAGTCTGGGGCCCTCTGGAAACACCATATATTTT

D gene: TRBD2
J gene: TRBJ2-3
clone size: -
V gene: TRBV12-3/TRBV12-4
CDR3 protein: CASSLQRGGPTDTQYF
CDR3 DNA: TGTGCCAGCAGTTTACAGCGGGGGGGCCCCACAGATACGCAGTATTTT

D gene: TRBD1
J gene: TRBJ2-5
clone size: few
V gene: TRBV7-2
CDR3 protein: CASSTDRVRSETQYF
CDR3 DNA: TGTGCCAGCAGTACGGACAGGGTGAGGTCGGAGACCCAGTACTTC

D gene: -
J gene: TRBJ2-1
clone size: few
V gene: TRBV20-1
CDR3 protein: CSASGLGRNEQFF
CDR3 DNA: TGCAGTGCTAGTGGGCTAGGGCGCAATGAGCAGTTCTTC

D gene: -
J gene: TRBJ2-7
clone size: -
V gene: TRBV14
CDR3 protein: CASSQGKRVAYEQYF
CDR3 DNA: TGTGCCAGCAGCCAAGGCAAGCGGGTCGCCTACGAGCAGTACTTC

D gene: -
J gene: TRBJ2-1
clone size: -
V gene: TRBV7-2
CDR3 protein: CASRLTGLPYNEQFF
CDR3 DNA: TGTGCCAGCAGGCTAACCGGGCTTCCCTACAATGAGCAGTTCTTC

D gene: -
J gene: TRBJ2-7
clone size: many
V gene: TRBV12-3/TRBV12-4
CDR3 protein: CASSTYYEQYF
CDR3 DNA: TGTGCCAGCAGCACCTACTACGAGCAGTACTTC

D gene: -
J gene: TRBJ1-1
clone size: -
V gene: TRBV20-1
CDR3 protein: CSARRGWENTEAFF
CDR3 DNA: TGCAGTGCCAGAAGGGGGTGGGAGAACACTGAAGCTTTCTTT

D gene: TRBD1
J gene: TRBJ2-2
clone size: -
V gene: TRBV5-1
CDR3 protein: CASSPSGQGGGELFF
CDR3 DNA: TGCGCCAGCAGCCCCTCAGGACAGGGCGGCGGGGAGCTGTTTTTT

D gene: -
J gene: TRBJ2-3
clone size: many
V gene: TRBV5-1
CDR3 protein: CASSFRIMSGPTTSTDTQYF
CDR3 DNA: TGCGCCAGCAGCTTTCGCATCATGTCAGGGCCGACGACTAGCACAGATACGCAGTATTTT

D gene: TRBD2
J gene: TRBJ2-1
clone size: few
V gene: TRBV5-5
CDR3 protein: CASSLEAGARNEQFF
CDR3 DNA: TGTGCCAGCAGCTTGGAAGCGGGGGCTAGGAATGAGCAGTTCTTC

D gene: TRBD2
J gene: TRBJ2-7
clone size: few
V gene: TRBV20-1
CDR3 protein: CSATPGLAGGPGKYEQYF
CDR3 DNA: TGCAGTGCAACCCCGGGACTAGCGGGAGGGCCGGGTAAATACGAGCAGTACTTC

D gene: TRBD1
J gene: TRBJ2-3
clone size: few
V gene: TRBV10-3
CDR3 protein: CAISGRQGAPSSTDTQYF
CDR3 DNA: TGTGCCATCAGTGGTAGGCAGGGGGCCCCTTCGAGCACAGATACGCAGTATTTT

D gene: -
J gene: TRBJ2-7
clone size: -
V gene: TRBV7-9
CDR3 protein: CASSLIGGDEQYF
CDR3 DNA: TGTGCCAGCAGCTTAATTGGCGGGGACGAGCAGTACTTC

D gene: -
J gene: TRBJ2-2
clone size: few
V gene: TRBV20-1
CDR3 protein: CSARDPGAYNTGELFF
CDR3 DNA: TGCAGTGCTAGAGATCCAGGGGCCTACAACACCGGGGAGCTGTTTTTT

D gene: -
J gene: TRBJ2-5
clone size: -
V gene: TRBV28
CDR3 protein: CASSRPGQGTQYF
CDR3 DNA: TGTGCCAGCAGTCGGCCGGGCCAAGGGACCCAGTACTTC

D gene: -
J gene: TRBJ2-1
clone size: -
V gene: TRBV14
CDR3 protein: CASSQASELVPEQFF
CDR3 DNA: TGTGCCAGCAGCCAAGCTAGCGAGCTGGTTCCTGAGCAGTTCTTC

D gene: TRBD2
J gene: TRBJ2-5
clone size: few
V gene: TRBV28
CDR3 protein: CASSLSVGTSGDGETQYF
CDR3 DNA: TGTGCCAGCAGTTTATCAGTCGGGACTAGCGGAGATGGAGAGACCCAGTACTTC

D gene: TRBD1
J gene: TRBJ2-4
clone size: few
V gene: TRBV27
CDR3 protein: CASRRGQGLYIQYF
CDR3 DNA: TGTGCCAGCCGACGGGGACAGGGGTTGTACATTCAGTACTTC

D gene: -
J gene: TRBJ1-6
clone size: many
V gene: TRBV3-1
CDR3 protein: CASSQDLVSSSSYNSPLHF
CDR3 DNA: TGTGCCAGCAGCCAAGATCTCGTCAGTTCGAGCTCCTATAATTCACCCCTCCACTTT

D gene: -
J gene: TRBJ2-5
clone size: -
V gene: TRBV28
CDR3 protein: CASSTPVGRANQETQYF
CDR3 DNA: TGTGCCAGCAGTACTCCCGTCGGTCGGGCAAACCAAGAGACCCAGTACTTC

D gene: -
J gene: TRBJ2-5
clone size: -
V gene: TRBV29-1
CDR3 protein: CSVITDQETQYF
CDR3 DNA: TGCAGCGTTATCACGGACCAAGAGACCCAGTACTTC

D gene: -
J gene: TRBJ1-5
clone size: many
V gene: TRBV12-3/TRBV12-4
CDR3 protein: CASSLTGARGNQPQHF
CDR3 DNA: TGTGCCAGCAGTTTAACGGGGGCCAGGGGCAATCAGCCCCAGCATTTT

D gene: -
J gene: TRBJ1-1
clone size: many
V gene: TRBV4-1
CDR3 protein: CASSQNRVTEAFF
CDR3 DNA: TGCGCCAGCAGCCAAAACAGGGTTACTGAAGCTTTCTTT

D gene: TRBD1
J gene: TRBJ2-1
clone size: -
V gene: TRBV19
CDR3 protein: CASTNRDRGIGEQFF
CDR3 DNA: TGTGCCAGTACCAACCGGGACAGGGGTATCGGTGAGCAGTTCTTC

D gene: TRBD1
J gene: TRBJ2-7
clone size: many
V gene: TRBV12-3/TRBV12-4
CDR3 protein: CASSRTGAGYEQYF
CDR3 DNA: TGTGCCAGCAGTCGGACAGGGGCAGGGTACGAGCAGTACTTC

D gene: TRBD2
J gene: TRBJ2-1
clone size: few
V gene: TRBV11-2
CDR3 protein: CASGGLAGSYNEQFF
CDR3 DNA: TGTGCCAGCGGAGGACTAGCGGGCTCCTACAATGAGCAGTTCTTC

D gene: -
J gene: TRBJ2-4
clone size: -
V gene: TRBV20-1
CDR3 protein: CSARGPGARRLKQGKNIQYF
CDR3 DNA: TGCAGTGCTAGAGGCCCAGGGGCGCGACGACTGAAGCAGGGCAAAAACATTCAGTACTTC

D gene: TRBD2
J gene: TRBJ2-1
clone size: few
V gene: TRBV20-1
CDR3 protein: CSARTTSGSYNEQFF
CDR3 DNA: TGCAGTGCTAGAACAACTAGCGGCTCCTACAATGAGCAGTTCTTC

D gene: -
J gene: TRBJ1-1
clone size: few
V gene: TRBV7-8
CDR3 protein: CASSSVGQSTMNTEAFF
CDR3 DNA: TGTGCCAGCAGCTCAGTGGGCCAGAGCACCATGAACACTGAAGCTTTCTTT

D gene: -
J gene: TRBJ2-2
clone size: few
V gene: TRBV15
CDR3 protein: CATSRFGGELFF
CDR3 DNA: TGTGCCACCAGCAGGTTTGGTGGGGAGCTGTTTTTT

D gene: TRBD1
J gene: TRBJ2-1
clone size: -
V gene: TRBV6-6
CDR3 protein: CASKPQGGHEQFF
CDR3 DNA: TGTGCCAGCAAACCACAGGGGGGCCATGAGCAGTTCTTC

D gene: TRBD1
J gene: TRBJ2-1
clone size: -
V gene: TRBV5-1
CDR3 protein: CASSLGQGAVMNEQFF
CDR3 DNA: TGCGCCAGCAGCTTGGGACAGGGGGCGGTCATGAATGAGCAGTTCTTC

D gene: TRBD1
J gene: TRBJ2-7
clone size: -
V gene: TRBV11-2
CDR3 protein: CASSSNRGKLEQYF
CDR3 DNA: TGTGCCAGCAGCTCCAACAGGGGAAAGCTCGAGCAGTACTTC

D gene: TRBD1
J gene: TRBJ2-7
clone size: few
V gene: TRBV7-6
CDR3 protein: CASSHGQGSEQYF
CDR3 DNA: TGTGCCAGCAGCCATGGACAGGGAAGCGAGCAGTACTTC

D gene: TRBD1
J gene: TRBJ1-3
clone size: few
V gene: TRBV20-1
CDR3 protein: CSAKLLEGAPISGNTIYF
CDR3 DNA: TGCAGTGCTAAGTTGTTGGAGGGGGCCCCTATCTCTGGAAACACCATATATTTT

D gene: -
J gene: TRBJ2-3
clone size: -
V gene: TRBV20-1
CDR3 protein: CSAFELGAGNTQYF
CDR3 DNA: TGCAGTGCTTTTGAGTTGGGGGCAGGGAATACGCAGTATTTT

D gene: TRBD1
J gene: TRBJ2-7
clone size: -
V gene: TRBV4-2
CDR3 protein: CASSHGTGLNEQYF
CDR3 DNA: TGTGCCAGCAGCCACGGGACAGGGTTAAACGAGCAGTACTTC

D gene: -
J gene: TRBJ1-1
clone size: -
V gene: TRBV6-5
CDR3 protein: CASSYFENTEAFF
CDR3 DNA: TGTGCCAGCAGTTACTTTGAGAACACTGAAGCTTTCTTT

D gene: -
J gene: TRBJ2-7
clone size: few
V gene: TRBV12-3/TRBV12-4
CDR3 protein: CASSRPETYEQYF
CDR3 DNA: TGTGCCAGCAGCCGTCCTGAAACCTACGAGCAGTACTTC